The 16 T cell receptor beta chains below all came from one sample that was sequenced in a study of shared clonotypes between healthy human individuals (dated by TCRdb to about 2020). Preparation of the library involved the immunoSEQ multiplex PCR assay. TCRdb stores this immuneACCESS table with in-frame sequences only. Part of the clones is absent; in the studies checked, under half of the shortfall reflects unresolved V genes, and no reason is known for the rest. This sample lists over 300,000 clones; around 87% were detected once. The top ten clones comprise under 20% of the sample. The sample taken for sequencing was memory CD8+ T cells sorted from blood. The cell subset or site label, read with the paper, signifies: CD45RO+ cells pooled with CCR7-negative TemRA cells. Every receptor here comes from a man aged 18 to 30 in good health.

The chain uses TRBV27 and TRBJ2-7; D might be TRBD1 or TRBD2, each matching 6 bases. CDR1 and CDR2 from the germline V gene are MNHEY and SMNVEV (reference sequence). Trimming left V 1 base short and J 1 base short, with 11 bases between. The CDR3 length is 15 residues. The CDR3 sequence is CASSLFRGPSYEQYF. The CDR3 nucleotides read TGTGCCAGCAGTTTATTTCGGGGGCCGTCCTACGAGCAGTACTTC.

The rearrangement links TRBV9 to TRBJ2-1, with D possibly TRBD2 on 6 matching bases. The CDR3 spans 17 residues. Germline CDR1 and CDR2: SGDLS and YYNGEE. V lost 0 bases and J lost 1, with 14 bases in between. CDR3 sequence reads: CASSVGGGTASYNEQFF. The CDR3 DNA sequence: TGTGCCAGCAGCGTAGGAGGAGGGACCGCTTCCTACAATGAGCAGTTCTTC. The full variable domain, with the rest looked up from reference TRBV9 and TRBJ2-1, is DSGVTQTPKHLITATGQRVTLRCSPRSGDLSVYWYQQSLDQGLQFLIQYYNGEERAKGNILERFSAQQFPDLHSELNLSSLELGDSALYFCASSVGGGTASYNEQFFGPGTRLTVL.

This sequence joins TRBV7-2 and TRBJ2-7, with TRBD2 identical over 13 bases. V trimming: 1 base; J trimming: 4 bases; junction bases outside the gene matches: 4. CDR3 length equals 16 residues. CDR1 is SGHTA, CDR2 FQGNSA, per germline. CDR3 sequence (DNA): TGTGCCAGCAGCTTAGAGGGGACTAGCGGGATTTACGAGCAGTACTTC. This gives the protein CASSLEGTSGIYEQYF.

V gene TRBV11-2 combines with J gene TRBJ1-2; D unresolved. Germline V gene data show CDR1 as SGHAT and CDR2 as FQNNGV. The ends were cut back, 5 bases at V and 8 bases at J, with 12 bases in the middle. This CDR3 comprises 12 residues. Here the CDR3 reads CASSPTEVGYTF. In nucleotides, the CDR3 is TGTGCCAGCAGCCCCACCGAGGTGGGCTACACCTTC.

CDR3 sequence reads: CASSYRLAGFTDTQYF. The CDR3 bases are TGTGCCAGCAGTTATAGACTAGCGGGGTTCACAGATACGCAGTATTTT. This chain joins TRBV13 and TRBJ2-3; TRBD2 matches 11 bases. V shed 6 bases, J shed 2 bases, and the junction held 7 bases outside the gene matches. The CDR3 contains 16 residues. Per the germline V gene, CDR1 is PRHDT and CDR2 is FYEKMQ (reference sequence).

J is TRBJ1-1 and V is TRBV7-8; 7 bases fit TRBD1. The CDR3 runs to 16 residues. CDR1 is SGHVS and CDR2 is FQNEAQ in the germline V gene. V shed 1 base and J 0 bases; nucleotides not matched to a gene: 5. CDR3 sequence: CASSLDTGVMNTEAFF. CDR3 nucleotides: TGTGCCAGCAGCTTAGATACAGGGGTGATGAACACTGAAGCTTTCTTT.

The CDR3 sequence: CAWSVYSGLYEQYF. In DNA form, the CDR3 reads TGTGCCTGGAGTGTATATAGCGGGCTCTACGAGCAGTACTTC. The chain joins TRBV30 to TRBJ2-7, with 7 bases fitting TRBD2. Germline assignment: CDR1 GTSNPN and CDR2 SVGIG (reference sequence). V trimming: 0 bases; J trimming: 3 bases; junction bases outside the gene matches: 5. The CDR3 contains 14 residues. The complete variable domain, with remaining parts taken from reference TRBV30 and TRBJ2-7, reads SQTIHQWPATLVQPVGSPLSLECTVEGTSNPNLYWYRQAAGRGLQLLFYSVGIGQISSEVPQNLSASRPQDRQFILSSKKLLLSDSGFYLCAWSVYSGLYEQYFGPGTRLTVT.

A note on this clone: A far larger clone differs by one base, so this is likely a read error. In the same sample, other DNA sequences code for this CDR3. The rearrangement links TRBV28 to TRBJ2-7; tentatively, D is TRBD2 (5 bases). The CDR3 covers 12 residues. The germline V and J ends were trimmed by 3 bases and 3 bases, with 6 bases remaining between them. Germline V gives CDR1 MDHEN, CDR2 SYDVKM. DNA of the CDR3: TGTGCCAGCAGTTTCCGGGGCTACGAGCAGTACTTC. Amino acid sequence: CASSFRGYEQYF.

CDR3 sequence: CASSLDSVASGQETQYF. CDR3 coding DNA: TGTGCCAGCAGCTTAGATAGCGTGGCTAGCGGCCAAGAGACCCAGTACTTC. J is TRBJ2-5 and V is TRBV7-9, with 7 nucleotides matching TRBD2. This CDR3 is built from 17 residues. CDR1 and CDR2 (germline): SEHNR, FQNEAQ (reference sequence). V lost 1 base to trimming and J lost 1 base; unmatched junction nucleotides: 9.

V usage is TRBV14 and J usage is TRBJ2-2; D gene ambiguous. The CDR3 contains 15 residues. Looked up from germline, CDR1 is SGHDN and CDR2 is FVKESK. Trimming pared 4 bases from V and 0 bases from J, leaving 9 bases between. The CDR3 is CASSLWLANTGELFF. The DNA of the CDR3 is TGTGCCAGCAGCCTCTGGCTAGCGAACACCGGGGAGCTGTTTTTT.

The V call is TRBV6-1, the J call TRBJ1-2; D is possibly TRBD1 (6 bases). The CDR3 is 12 residues long. Germline assignment: CDR1 MNHNS and CDR2 SASEGT. Trimming pared 2 bases from V and 7 bases from J, leaving 8 bases between. The CDR3 loop is CASSEMTGGYTF. DNA of the CDR3: TGTGCCAGCAGTGAAATGACAGGTGGCTACACCTTC.

The V and J genes are TRBV28 and TRBJ2-7; 7 bases are shared with TRBD2. The length of the CDR3 is 18 residues. Germline lookup yields CDR1 MDHEN and CDR2 SYDVKM. V dropped 0 bases and J dropped 2; count of bases not matched to a gene: 13. The CDR3 nucleotides are TGTGCCAGCAGTTTATGGTTTGGAGTCCGCGGGGGTACCTACGAGCAGTACTTC. Its protein is CASSLWFGVRGGTYEQYF.

J is TRBJ2-7 and V is TRBV29-1, with 8 bases matching TRBD2. After removal of 2 bases from V and 1 base from J, the junction contained 7 bases not matched to a gene. The CDR3 totals 15 residues. Germline CDR1 SQVTM, CDR2 ANQGSEA. The CDR3 region has the DNA TGCAGCGTTGAAACCTTAGCGGGGTCATCCTACGAGCAGTACTTC. This translates into CSVETLAGSSYEQYF.

The chain employs TRBV7-9 and TRBJ2-7; D is possibly TRBD1 or TRBD2 (5 bases each). The CDR3 is 14 residues long. The germline V and J ends were trimmed by 5 bases and 2 bases, with 13 bases remaining between them. CDR1 is SEHNR, CDR2 FQNEAQ, per germline (reference sequence). CDR3 sequence reads: CASSRGPSPYEQYF. The CDR3 bases are TGTGCCAGCAGCCGGGGCCCGAGCCCCTACGAGCAGTACTTC.

The rearrangement uses TRBV5-4 and TRBJ2-5; D is tentatively TRBD1 or TRBD2 (5 bases each). Per the germline V gene, CDR1 is SGHNT and CDR2 is YYREEE (reference sequence). Trimming removed 0 bases at V and 4 bases at J, with 16 bases between. CDR3 length: 16 amino acids. The CDR3 sequence: CASSLDWTLGVETQYF. Here the CDR3 DNA reads TGTGCCAGCAGCTTGGACTGGACTCTAGGGGTAGAGACCCAGTACTTC.

DNA for the CDR3: TGTGCCAGCAGTTTAGTTGACAGCTCACCCCTCCACTTT. This gives the protein CASSLVDSSPLHF. The V call is TRBV28, the J call TRBJ1-6; perhaps TRBD1 as D (5 bases). Per the germline V gene, CDR1 is MDHEN and CDR2 is SYDVKM. The V and J ends lost 2 bases and 10 bases respectively, with 9 bases between them. The CDR3 consists of 13 residues. Complete variable domain (other parts from reference TRBV28 and TRBJ1-6): DVKVTQSSRYLVKRTGEKVFLECVQDMDHENMFWYRQDPGLGLRLIYFSYDVKMKEKGDIPEGYSVSREKKERFSLILESASTNQTSMYLCASSLVDSSPLHFGNGTRLTVT.